These 3 T cell receptor beta chains came from one sample sequenced in a study of blood T cell repertoires in COVID-19. Assay: immunoSEQ multiplex PCR; the TCRdb copy retains only in-frame clones and omits some. Of 200,000 to 250,000 clones detected, roughly four fifths appear once; the ten largest clones hold roughly 12%. Sequencing used peripheral blood. The source is a woman aged 40 to 49 with acute or convalescent COVID-19.

In this sample, this clone turned up a few times. V gene TRBV6-2 or TRBV6-3 combines with J gene TRBJ2-1; a possible D gene is TRBD2 (5 bases). The length of the CDR3 is 13 residues. Trimming removed 5 bases at V and 9 bases at J, with 14 bases between. In germline, CDR1 is MNHEY, CDR2 SVGEGT. The CDR3 is CASSLSGVGEQFF. The DNA of the CDR3 is TGTGCCAGCAGTCTAAGCGGAGTAGGTGAGCAGTTCTTC.

This clone has ten or more counts. In DNA, the CDR3 is TGTGCCAGTCAGGGGGTCTATGGCTACACCTTC. Its protein product is CASQGVYGYTF. J is TRBJ1-2 and V is TRBV25-1, with 7 positions matching TRBD1. This CDR3 spans 11 amino acids. J lost 4 bases, V lost 9 bases, and 2 bases had no gene match. Germline V gene data show CDR1 as MGHDK and CDR2 as SYGVNS.

In the case of this clone: A much larger clone sits a single nucleotide away, making a read error possible. The chain has TRBV6-5 and TRBJ2-7; TRBD2 matches 13 bases. CDR3 length: 15 amino acids. Germline V CDR1 and CDR2: MNHEY, SVGAGI. Unmatched junction bases numbered 0, after V lost 2 bases and J lost 2 bases. CDR3 sequence reads: CASSYGTSGTYEQYF. In nucleotides, the CDR3 is TGTGCCAGCAGTTACGGGACTAGCGGGACCTACGAGCAGTACTTC.